One sample yielded the 30 T cell receptor beta chains listed below, sequenced in a study of blood T cell repertoires in COVID-19. Sequenced by immunoSEQ multiplex PCR; TCRdb stores in-frame clones only, minus some. The sample carries 250,000 or so clones, more than 75% recorded once. The specimen sequenced was peripheral blood. Receptor source: a woman between 40 and 55 years old who had recovered from COVID-19.

The J gene is TRBJ2-1, the V gene TRBV5-1; 9 bases match TRBD2. The V segment lost 2 bases and the J segment 1 base; nucleotides outside the gene matches: 7. From germline, CDR1 is SGHRS and CDR2 YFSETQ. This CDR3 contains 17 residues. CDR3 bases: TGCGCCAGCAGCTTTGATGGAGCGGGGGGATCCTACAATGAGCAGTTCTTC. Translation gives CASSFDGAGGSYNEQFF.

The V call is TRBV13, the J call TRBJ1-3; the match to TRBD1 covers 9 bases. This CDR3 has 14 residues. CDR1 is PRHDT, CDR2 FYEKMQ, per germline (reference sequence). V shed 5 bases and J 4 bases; nucleotides not matched to a gene: 3. CDR3 sequence (DNA): TGTGCCAGCAGCAGGGACAGGGCCGGAAACACCATATATTTT. Residues: CASSRDRAGNTIYF.

The rearrangement uses TRBV6-6 and TRBJ1-5; no reliable D call. The CDR3 is 14 residues long. Per the germline V gene, CDR1 is MNHNY and CDR2 is SVGAGI (reference sequence). Trimming shortened V by 7 bases and J by 6 bases, and 16 bases separated the two germline ends. CDR3 residues: CASTPAPGIQPQHF. CDR3 nucleotide sequence: TGTGCCAGCACTCCTGCCCCGGGGATTCAGCCCCAGCATTTT.

The rearrangement uses TRBV6-5 and TRBJ1-2; 7 positions agree with TRBD1. There are 14 residues in the CDR3. Germline V gene sequence: CDR1 MNHEY, CDR2 SVGAGI. Trimming removed 7 bases from V and 4 bases from J; junction bases left unmatched: 9. The CDR3 sequence is CASTQGDSFYGYTF. For the CDR3, the DNA is TGTGCCAGCACCCAGGGGGACAGTTTCTATGGCTACACCTTC.

The chain recombines TRBV5-4 with TRBJ2-7; 8 nucleotides line up with TRBD1. The V gene's germline CDR1 is SGHNT and CDR2 YYREEE (reference sequence). The V segment lost 2 bases and the J segment 4 bases; nucleotides outside the gene matches: 5. This CDR3 is built from 14 residues. The CDR3 DNA follows: TGTGCCAGCAGCTTAGACAGGGGTTATTACGAGCAGTACTTC. It encodes CASSLDRGYYEQYF. The full variable domain, rest sourced from reference TRBV5-4 and TRBJ2-7, is ETGVTQSPTHLIKTRGQQVTLRCSSQSGHNTVSWYQQALGQGPQFIFQYYREEENGRGNFPPRFSGLQFPNYSSELNVNALELDDSALYLCASSLDRGYYEQYFGPGTRLTVT.

The chain couples TRBV19 to TRBJ2-7; D perhaps matches TRBD1 (6 bases). The V end lost 8 bases, the J end lost 4 bases, and 12 bases lay between the germline ends. Per the germline V gene, CDR1 is LNHDA and CDR2 is SQIVND (reference sequence). CDR3 size: 12 residues. CDR3 coding DNA: TGTGCCAGTGGTACAGGGTTTTACGAGCAGTACTTC. The encoded protein is CASGTGFYEQYF.

The rearrangement links TRBV2 to TRBJ2-7; D is undetermined. This CDR3 is built from 12 residues. The germline gives CDR1 SNHLY, CDR2 FYNNEI. V gave up 4 bases and J gave up 3 bases, with 7 bases separating them. The chain's CDR3 is CASSVLYYEQYF. The CDR3 bases are TGTGCCAGCAGTGTCTTGTACTACGAGCAGTACTTC.

V is TRBV3-1 (or the pseudogene TRBV3-2) and J is TRBJ2-7; 10 bases are shared with TRBD2. CDR1 is LGHDT and CDR2 is YNNKEL in the germline V gene (reference sequence). The trim removed 1 base at V and 2 bases at J, leaving 5 bases unmatched. This CDR3 region has 16 residues. The DNA of the CDR3 is TGTGCCAGCAGCCAAGGGCTAGCGGGGGTGGCCTACGAGCAGTACTTC. Translating gives CASSQGLAGVAYEQYF.

The chain combines TRBV19 with TRBJ2-1, with D tentatively TRBD1 (5 bases). This CDR3 is built from 11 residues. Germline CDR1 reads LNHDA; CDR2 reads SQIVND (reference sequence). Deletions cut 6 bases from V and 15 bases from J, with 15 bases between. The CDR3 here is CASSTRVQAFF. The CDR3 DNA reads TGTGCCAGTAGCACCAGGGTTCAGGCGTTCTTC.

The chain combines TRBV3-1 (or the pseudogene TRBV3-2) with TRBJ2-7, with D unclear. The V gene lost 0 bases and the J gene lost 0 bases, with 12 bases spanning the gap. Per the germline V gene, CDR1 is LGHDT and CDR2 is YNNKEL (reference sequence). This CDR3 has 16 amino acids. CDR3 loop: CASSQDTTFSSYEQYF. The CDR3 coding sequence is TGTGCCAGCAGCCAAGATACGACTTTCAGCTCCTACGAGCAGTACTTC.

This CDR3 is CASSFADTGAPSGYTF. CDR3 sequence (DNA): TGTGCCAGCAGCTTTGCGGACACAGGGGCCCCTAGTGGCTACACCTTC. The chain employs TRBV5-4 and TRBJ1-2; 7 nucleotides align to TRBD1. The CDR3 has 16 residues. Germline V CDR1 and CDR2: SGHNT, YYREEE (reference sequence). V was pared by 2 bases and J by 7 bases, with 14 bases of the junction left unmatched.

V usage is TRBV30 and J usage is TRBJ2-5; 8 nucleotides match TRBD2. CDR1 is GTSNPN and CDR2 is SVGIG in the germline V gene (reference sequence). The CDR3 is 14 amino acids. With V trimmed by 4 bases and J by 9 bases, 13 bases remained unmatched. The CDR3 protein is CAWKRPGGARAQYF. DNA for the CDR3: TGTGCCTGGAAACGCCCCGGGGGGGCGCGAGCCCAGTACTTC.

This chain connects TRBV6-5 to TRBJ2-7; D gene unclear. Germline CDR1 is MNHEY and CDR2 is SVGAGI. CDR3 length: 14 amino acids. Trimming shortened V by 3 bases and J by 5 bases, and 14 bases separated the two germline ends. CDR3 loop: CASSYGSASNEQYF. The CDR3 DNA follows: TGTGCCAGCAGTTATGGATCAGCGTCCAACGAGCAGTACTTC.

This clone has a single count. The chain joins TRBV7-8 to TRBJ2-4; 15 bases align to TRBD2. The germline V gene encodes CDR1 SGHVS and CDR2 FQNEAQ. V lost 4 bases, J lost 6 bases, and 13 bases stayed unmatched. The CDR3 is 19 residues long. CDR3 sequence reads: CASSSSRTSGGGFGNIQYF. The DNA of the CDR3 is TGTGCCAGCAGCTCCTCCAGGACTAGCGGGGGGGGATTTGGAAACATTCAGTACTTC.

The rearrangement uses TRBV5-4 and TRBJ1-2; 7 bases map to TRBD1. This CDR3 has 14 residues. After removal of 0 bases from V and 8 bases from J, the junction contained 7 bases not matched to a gene. Germline CDR1 and CDR2: SGHNT and YYREEE (reference sequence). The CDR3 region has the DNA TGTGCCAGCAGCTTGGCCCAATGGGACAGAGGCTACACCTTC. Amino acids: CASSLAQWDRGYTF.

Many counts were recorded for this clone. The V gene is TRBV7-9, the J gene TRBJ1-1; D perhaps matches TRBD1 (6 bases). The CDR3 has 14 residues. Germline CDR1 reads SEHNR; CDR2 reads FQNEAQ (reference sequence). Trimming removed 3 bases from V and 0 bases from J, with 8 bases in between. The CDR3 sequence is CASSLGAMNTEAFF. In nucleotides, the CDR3 is TGTGCCAGCAGCTTGGGGGCCATGAACACTGAAGCTTTCTTT.

The chain employs TRBV5-6 and TRBJ1-2, with no clear D. Germline CDR1 and CDR2: SGHDT and YYEEEE. Trimming removed 5 bases from V and 8 bases from J, with 16 bases in between. This CDR3 is 13 amino acids long. CDR3 nucleotides: TGTGCCAGCAGAGGTCACGGGGTGGGGGGCTACACCTTC. Amino acids: CASRGHGVGGYTF.

The CDR3 sequence: CASSYVAGRDETGELFF. The CDR3, as DNA: TGTGCCAGCAGTTACGTGGCAGGGAGGGACGAAACCGGGGAGCTGTTTTTT. The chain is built from TRBV6-2 or TRBV6-3 and TRBJ2-2; 7 bases agree with TRBD2. The CDR3 consists of 17 residues. Germline values: CDR1 MNHEY, CDR2 SVGEGT. With V trimmed by 2 bases and J by 5 bases, 11 bases remained unmatched.

This clone was found once. The genes are TRBV11-1 and TRBJ2-7; the match to TRBD2 covers 7 bases. The CDR3 loop spans 16 amino acids. Germline V CDR1 and CDR2: SGHAT, FQDESV (reference sequence). With V trimmed by 1 base and J by 4 bases, 10 bases remained unmatched. The CDR3: CASSLEIGGGRYEQYF. The CDR3 DNA sequence: TGTGCCAGCAGCTTAGAAATCGGCGGGGGTAGGTACGAGCAGTACTTC.

This sequence joins TRBV5-1 and TRBJ1-2; 11 bases map to TRBD1. The CDR3 is made up of 14 amino acids. CDR1 and CDR2 (germline): SGHRS, YFSETQ. V was pared by 0 bases and J by 7 bases, with 2 bases of the junction left unmatched. This CDR3 reads CASSLGTGGLGYTF. For the CDR3, the DNA is TGCGCCAGCAGCTTGGGGACAGGGGGCCTTGGCTACACCTTC.

V gene TRBV7-2 combines with J gene TRBJ1-2, with TRBD1 identical over 8 bases. The CDR3 spans 15 residues. V was pared by 2 bases and J by 8 bases, with 10 bases of the junction left unmatched. CDR1 and CDR2 (germline): SGHTA, FQGNSA. Here the CDR3 DNA reads TGTGCCAGCAGCTTAATGGCAGGGGGCGCGGAGGGCTACACCTTC. It specifies CASSLMAGGAEGYTF.

This chain uses TRBV5-4 with TRBJ2-7; 8 bases line up with TRBD2. Trimming took 4 bases from V and 0 from J; bases not matched to a gene: 9. The CDR3 has 16 amino acids. Germline V CDR1 and CDR2: SGHNT, YYREEE (reference sequence). The DNA for the CDR3 is TGTGCCAGCAGCCGAAGTCGGGGGGGTTCCTCCTACGAGCAGTACTTC. It specifies CASSRSRGGSSYEQYF.

The chain uses TRBV5-4 and TRBJ2-2; 8 nucleotides line up with TRBD2. With V trimmed by 4 bases and J by 1 base, 9 bases remained unmatched. The length of the CDR3 is 17 residues. Germline V CDR1 and CDR2: SGHNT, YYREEE (reference sequence). CDR3 region: CASSPGGTSGNTGELFF. Written as DNA, the CDR3 is TGTGCCAGCAGCCCGGGAGGTACTAGCGGGAACACCGGGGAGCTGTTTTTT.

In its sample, this clone was seen a few times. V and J are TRBV10-3 and TRBJ1-1; no clear D gene. CDR3 length: 13 residues. V lost 6 bases, J lost 6 bases, and 14 bases lay in between. Per the germline V gene, CDR1 is ENHRY and CDR2 is SYGVKD. The CDR3 region has the DNA TGTGCCATCAGGTATATTTCGGACTCTGAAGCTTTCTTT. This codes for CAIRYISDSEAFF.

The gene calls are TRBV6-2 or TRBV6-3 and TRBJ2-4; weak D call: TRBD2 (5 bases). The CDR3 loop spans 18 amino acids. Germline loops: CDR1 MNHEY, CDR2 SVGEGT. V lost 1 base and J 1 base, leaving 17 bases between the germline ends. CDR3 amino acids: CASSYFRIRGMAKNIQYF. CDR3 coding DNA: TGTGCCAGCAGTTACTTCCGTATAAGAGGGATGGCCAAAAACATTCAGTACTTC.

The V gene is TRBV2, the J gene TRBJ2-5; the match to TRBD2 covers 16 bases. The CDR3 extends over 16 amino acids. V trimming: 4 bases; J trimming: 2 bases; junction bases outside the gene matches: 1. Germline V CDR1 and CDR2: SNHLY, FYNNEI. Here the CDR3 reads CASSAGLAGGQETQYF. CDR3 coding DNA: TGTGCCAGCAGTGCGGGACTAGCGGGGGGGCAAGAGACCCAGTACTTC.

V is TRBV5-1 and J is TRBJ1-4, with a possible D match to TRBD1 (6 bases). CDR1 is SGHRS and CDR2 is YFSETQ in the germline V gene. The germline V and J ends were trimmed by 7 bases and 4 bases, with 23 bases remaining between them. The CDR3 loop spans 17 amino acids. The DNA for the CDR3 is TGCGCCAGCCGACCTGAGACAGTGAGGGGGGGTAATGAAAAACTGTTTTTT. Protein sequence: CASRPETVRGGNEKLFF.

This clone occurred a few times. The V gene is TRBV12-3 or TRBV12-4, the J gene TRBJ1-1, with TRBD1 matching 8 bases. This CDR3 contains 13 residues. V trimming: 3 bases; J trimming: 4 bases; junction bases outside the gene matches: 1. The CDR3: CASSFDRGTEAFF. The CDR3 nucleotides are TGTGCCAGCAGTTTCGACAGGGGCACTGAAGCTTTCTTT.

The genes are TRBV5-4 and TRBJ1-1, with D perhaps matching TRBD1 (6 bases). The CDR3 runs 13 residues. Trimming removed 4 bases from V and 3 bases from J, with 10 bases in between. Germline V gene data show CDR1 as SGHNT and CDR2 as YYREEE (reference sequence). CDR3 residues: CASSPGVDTEAFF. CDR3 nucleotide sequence: TGTGCCAGCAGCCCAGGGGTGGACACTGAAGCTTTCTTT.

This rearrangement joins TRBV10-3 to TRBJ1-1, with no clear D. Germline V gives CDR1 ENHRY, CDR2 SYGVKD. This CDR3 has 15 amino acids. V gave up 1 base and J gave up 1 base, with 10 bases separating them. The CDR3 DNA is TGTGCCATCAGTGAGTTAGGCGGGAGGAACACTGAAGCTTTCTTT. This translates into CAISELGGRNTEAFF.